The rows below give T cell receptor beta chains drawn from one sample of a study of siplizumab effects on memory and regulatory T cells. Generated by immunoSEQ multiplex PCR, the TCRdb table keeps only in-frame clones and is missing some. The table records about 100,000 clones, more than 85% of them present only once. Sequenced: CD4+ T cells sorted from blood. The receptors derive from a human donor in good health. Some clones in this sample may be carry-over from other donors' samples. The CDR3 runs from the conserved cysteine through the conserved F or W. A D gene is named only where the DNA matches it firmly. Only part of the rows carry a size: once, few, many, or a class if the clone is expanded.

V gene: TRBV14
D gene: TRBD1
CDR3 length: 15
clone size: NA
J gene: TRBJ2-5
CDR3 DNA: TGTGCCAGCAGCCAACACTCGGACAGGGTGGAGACCCAGTACTTC
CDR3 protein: CASSQHSDRVETQYF

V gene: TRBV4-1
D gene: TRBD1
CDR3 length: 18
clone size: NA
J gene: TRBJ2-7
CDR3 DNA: TGCGCCAGCAGCCAAGAGGTGATGGGACAGGGGATTTCCTACGAGCAGTACTTC
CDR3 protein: CASSQEVMGQGISYEQYF

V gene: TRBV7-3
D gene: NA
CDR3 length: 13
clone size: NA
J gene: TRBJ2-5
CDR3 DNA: TGTGCCAGCAGCTTAGGGGGAGGCCGTGAACAGTACTTC
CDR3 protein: CASSLGGGREQYF

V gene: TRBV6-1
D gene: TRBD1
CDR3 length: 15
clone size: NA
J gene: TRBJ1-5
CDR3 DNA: TGTGCCAGCCCGAATCTCGACAGGGAAGCAAGTACCCAGCATTTT
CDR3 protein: CASPNLDREASTQHF

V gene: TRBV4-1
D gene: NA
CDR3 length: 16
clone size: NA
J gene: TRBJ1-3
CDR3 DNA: TGCGCCAGCAGCCTACAGAAACAGAGCTCTGGAAACACCATATATTTT
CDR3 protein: CASSLQKQSSGNTIYF

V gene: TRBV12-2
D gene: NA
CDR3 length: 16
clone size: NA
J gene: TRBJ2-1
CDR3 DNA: TGTGCAAGTCGCCCCCCGGCGTCCACCTCCTACAATGAGCAGTTCTTC
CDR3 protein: CASRPPASTSYNEQFF

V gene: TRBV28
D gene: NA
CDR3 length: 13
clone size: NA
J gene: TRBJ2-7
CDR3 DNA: TGTGCCAGCAGCCCTCCAGGGTTCGACGAGCAGTACTTC
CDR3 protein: CASSPPGFDEQYF

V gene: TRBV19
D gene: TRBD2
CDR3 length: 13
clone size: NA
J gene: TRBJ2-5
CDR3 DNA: TGTGCCAGTAGTCCCGGGAGGGAGGAGACCCAGTACTTC
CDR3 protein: CASSPGREETQYF

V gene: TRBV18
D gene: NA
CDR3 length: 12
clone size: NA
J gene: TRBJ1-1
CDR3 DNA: TGTGCCAGCTCCCCAGTTAGCACTGAAGCTTTCTTT
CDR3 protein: CASSPVSTEAFF

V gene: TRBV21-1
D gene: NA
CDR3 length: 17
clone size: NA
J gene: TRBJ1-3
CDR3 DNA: TGTGCCAGCAGCAAAGGAAGGGTTCTTTTATGTGGAAACACCATATATTTT
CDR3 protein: CASSKGRVLLCGNTIYF

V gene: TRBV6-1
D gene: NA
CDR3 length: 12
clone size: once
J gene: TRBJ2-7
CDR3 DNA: TGTGCCAGCCTCCTGGTCGGTAACGAGCAGTACTTC
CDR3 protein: CASLLVGNEQYF

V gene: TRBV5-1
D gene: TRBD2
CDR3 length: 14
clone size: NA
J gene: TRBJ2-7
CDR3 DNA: TGCGCCAGCAGCGCGAGGACTAGCGACTACGAGCAGTACTTC
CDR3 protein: CASSARTSDYEQYF

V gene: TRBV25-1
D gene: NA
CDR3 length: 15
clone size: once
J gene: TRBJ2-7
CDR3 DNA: TGTGCCAGCAGTGCAAACAGGTTTGGGACTTACGAGCAGTACTTC
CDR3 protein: CASSANRFGTYEQYF

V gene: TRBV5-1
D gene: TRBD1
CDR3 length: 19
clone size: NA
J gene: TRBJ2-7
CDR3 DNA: TGCGCCAGCAGCGCTTCGGACAGGGGCCTCGGGGGCACCCCTCAGGAGCAGTACTTC
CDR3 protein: CASSASDRGLGGTPQEQYF

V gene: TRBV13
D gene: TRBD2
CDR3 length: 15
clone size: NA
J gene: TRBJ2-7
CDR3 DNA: TGTGCCAGCAGCCCCGGACTAGTAGTGTCCTACGAGCAGTACTTC
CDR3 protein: CASSPGLVVSYEQYF

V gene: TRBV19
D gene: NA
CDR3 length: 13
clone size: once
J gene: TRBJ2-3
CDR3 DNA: TGTGCCAGTAGTAAAACAGGCACAGATACGCAGTATTTT
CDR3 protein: CASSKTGTDTQYF

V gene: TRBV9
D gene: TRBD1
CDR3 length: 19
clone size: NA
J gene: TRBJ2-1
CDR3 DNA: TGTGCCAGCAGCGAGGACCAGGGACAGCCCCCGAGCTCCTACAATGAGCAGTTCTTC
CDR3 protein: CASSEDQGQPPSSYNEQFF

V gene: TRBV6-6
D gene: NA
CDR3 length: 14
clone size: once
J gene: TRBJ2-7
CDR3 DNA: TGTGCCAGCAGTAGTAACAGGGTTTCCTACGAGCAGTACTTC
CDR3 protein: CASSSNRVSYEQYF

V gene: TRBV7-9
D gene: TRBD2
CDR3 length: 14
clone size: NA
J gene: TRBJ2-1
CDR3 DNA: TGTGCCAGCAGCCCCCCACTAGCGGGAGCTGAGCAGTTCTTC
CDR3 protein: CASSPPLAGAEQFF

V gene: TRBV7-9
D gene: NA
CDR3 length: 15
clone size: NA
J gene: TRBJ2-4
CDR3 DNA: TGTGCCAGCAGCTCAGCGGATGGACGTTTGAACATTCAGTACTTC
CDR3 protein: CASSSADGRLNIQYF

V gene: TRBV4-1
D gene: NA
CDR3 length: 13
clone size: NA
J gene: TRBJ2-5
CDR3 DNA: TGCGCCAGCAGCCCCGGACAGCAAGAGACCCAGTACTTC
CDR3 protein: CASSPGQQETQYF

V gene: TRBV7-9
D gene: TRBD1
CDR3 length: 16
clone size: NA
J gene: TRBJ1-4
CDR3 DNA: TGTGCCAGCAGCACTGGGACAGGGGCCGTAAATGAAAAACTGTTTTTT
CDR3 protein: CASSTGTGAVNEKLFF

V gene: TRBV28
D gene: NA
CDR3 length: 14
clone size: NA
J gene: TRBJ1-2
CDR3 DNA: TGTGCCAGCAGTCTCCGGACGCTACCCTATGGCTACACCTTC
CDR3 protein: CASSLRTLPYGYTF

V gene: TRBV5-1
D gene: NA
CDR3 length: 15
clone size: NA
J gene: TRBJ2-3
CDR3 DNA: TGCGCCAGCAGCTTGGTTAGTGGCGATTCAGATACGCAGTATTTT
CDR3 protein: CASSLVSGDSDTQYF

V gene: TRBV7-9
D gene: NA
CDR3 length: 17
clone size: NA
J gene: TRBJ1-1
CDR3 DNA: TGTGCCAGCAGCTTAATCAGGGCCACTAATAAGAACGCTGAAGCTTTCTTT
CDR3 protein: CASSLIRATNKNAEAFF

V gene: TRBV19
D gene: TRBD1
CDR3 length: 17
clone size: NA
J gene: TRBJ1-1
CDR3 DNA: TGTGCCAGTAGTATAGCCCCAGACAGGGGGCGTTATACTGAAGCTTTCTTT
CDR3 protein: CASSIAPDRGRYTEAFF